Following are 7 T cell receptor beta chains from one sample sequenced in a study of cytomegalovirus exposure and HLA in healthy donors (dated by TCRdb to between 2016 and 2019). Receptor libraries were prepared by the immunoSEQ multiplex PCR assay. For the multiplex PCR, a mixture combining 60 forward primers for TCR Vbeta segments and 13 reverse primers for TCR Jbeta segments was used. The clones in this table, taken by TCRdb from immuneACCESS, are in-frame only. Not every clone is retained; where verified, under half of the shortfall comes from an unresolved V gene, and the cause of the rest is unknown. The sample includes about 85,000 clones, with 80% observed a single time. The ten most abundant clones make up 20% to 30% of the sample. The sequencing sample was made of PBMCs. The source of these receptors is a woman between 45 and 65 years old in good health and CMV-seropositive.

The gene calls are TRBV19 and TRBJ2-7, with 8 bases aligning to TRBD1. There are 13 residues in the CDR3. Germline V gives CDR1 LNHDA, CDR2 SQIVND (reference sequence). Losses at the gene ends were 4 bases for V and 3 bases for J; bases not matched to a gene: 2. The CDR3 is CASSTGQGYEQYF. CDR3 bases: TGTGCCAGTAGTACCGGACAGGGCTACGAGCAGTACTTC.

V gene TRBV6-6 combines with J gene TRBJ1-2; D perhaps matches TRBD1 (5 bases). The V end was cut by 6 bases, the J end by 0 bases, with 11 bases between. The CDR3 runs 14 residues. Germline V lookup: CDR1 MNHNY, CDR2 SVGAGI (reference sequence). CDR3 nucleotides: TGTGCCAGCAGCCCCGTGGGGCCTAACTATGGCTACACCTTC. It specifies CASSPVGPNYGYTF.

The rearrangement links TRBV6-1 to TRBJ1-1, with a tentative D call TRBD1 (5 bases). This CDR3 is built from 14 residues. V shed 6 bases and J shed 0 bases, with 11 bases lying between them. The V gene's germline CDR1 is MNHNS and CDR2 SASEGT. The CDR3 reads CASSTLQVNTEAFF. DNA of the CDR3: TGTGCCAGCAGCACATTACAGGTGAACACTGAAGCTTTCTTT.

Remarks on this clone: The junction shows a germline mismatch at one end, possibly a read error. This chain joins TRBV7-8 and TRBJ2-5; 8 positions agree with TRBD1. CDR1 and CDR2 from the germline V gene are SGHVS and FQNEAQ. CDR3 length: 18 amino acids. The CDR3 coding sequence is TGTGCCAGCGGCTTACGGACAGGGATTGGGGTGTTCCAAGAGACCCAGTACTTC. Translation: CASGLRTGIGVFQETQYF.

This CDR3 is CSVEAGTGGYGYTF. In DNA form, the CDR3 reads TGCAGCGTTGAAGCAGGGACAGGGGGCTATGGCTACACCTTC. J is TRBJ1-2 and V is TRBV29-1; 11 bases are a match to TRBD1. CDR1 and CDR2 (germline): SQVTM, ANQGSEA. CDR3 length: 14 amino acids. With 1 base clipped from V and 4 bases from J, the junction kept 2 bases outside the gene matches.

V gene TRBV4-2 combines with J gene TRBJ2-1; possible D gene TRBD2, 5 bases. Trimming removed 1 base from V and 4 bases from J, with 17 bases in between. This CDR3 has 17 residues. CDR1 and CDR2 (germline): LGHNA, YNFKEQ. In DNA, the CDR3 is TGTGCCAGCAGCCAAGGGGTCCGGCTAGCCGGATACAATGAGCAGTTCTTC. This gives the protein CASSQGVRLAGYNEQFF.

The rearrangement uses TRBV29-1 and TRBJ1-1, with 11 nucleotides matching TRBD1. CDR3 size: 14 residues. Unmatched junction bases numbered 7, after V lost 5 bases and J lost 5 bases. Germline V gene sequence: CDR1 SQVTM, CDR2 ANQGSEA. CDR3 nucleotide sequence: TGCAGCGTTAGACGGGACAGGGGGAGGACTGAAGCTTTCTTT. Amino acid sequence: CSVRRDRGRTEAFF.